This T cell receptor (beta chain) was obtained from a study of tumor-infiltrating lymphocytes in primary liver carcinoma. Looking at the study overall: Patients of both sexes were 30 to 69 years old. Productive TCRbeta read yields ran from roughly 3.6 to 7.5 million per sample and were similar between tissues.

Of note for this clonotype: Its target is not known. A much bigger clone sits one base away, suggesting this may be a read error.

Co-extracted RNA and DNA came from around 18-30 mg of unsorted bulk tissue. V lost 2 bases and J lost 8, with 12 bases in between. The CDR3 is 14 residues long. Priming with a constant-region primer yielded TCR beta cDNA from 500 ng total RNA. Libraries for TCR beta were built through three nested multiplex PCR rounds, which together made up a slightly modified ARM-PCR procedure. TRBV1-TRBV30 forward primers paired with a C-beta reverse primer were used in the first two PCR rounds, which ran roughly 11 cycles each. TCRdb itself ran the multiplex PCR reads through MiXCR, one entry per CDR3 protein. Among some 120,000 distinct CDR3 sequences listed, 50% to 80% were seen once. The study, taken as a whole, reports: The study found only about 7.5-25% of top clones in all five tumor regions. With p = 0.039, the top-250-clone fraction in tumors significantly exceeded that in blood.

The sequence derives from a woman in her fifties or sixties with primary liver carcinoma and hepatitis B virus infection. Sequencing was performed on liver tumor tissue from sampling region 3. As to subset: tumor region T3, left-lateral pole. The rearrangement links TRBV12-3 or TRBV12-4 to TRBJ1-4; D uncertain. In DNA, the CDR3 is TGTGCCAGCAGTTTATGGCCGCTCAAAGAAAAACTGTTTTTT. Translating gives CASSLWPLKEKLFF.